The entry below describes one T cell receptor (beta chain). Germline V gene sequence: CDR1 MNHEY, CDR2 SMNVEV (reference sequence). Trimming removed 3 bases at V and 0 bases at J, with 9 bases between. The CDR3 is 15 amino acids. Clones were sequenced by immunoSEQ multiplex PCR, and TCRdb holds only the in-frame ones, with some missing. This sample carries 130,000 or so clones, about nine tenths of them seen once, and the ten largest clones take over 6.5%. These data belong to a study of control samples from healthy donors and cancer patients. Sequenced material: PBMCs. The chain joins TRBV27 to TRBJ1-5; D is unclear. The receptor's source is a man aged 45-65 years with head and neck cancer. The CDR3 region has the DNA TGTGCCAGCAGTTTGGACCCTAATAGCAATCAGCCCCAGCATTTT. Amino acids: CASSLDPNSNQPQHF.